The TCR beta chain described here comes from a study of post-analysis software for immune sequencing data. Germline V gene lookup returns CDR1 SGHRS and CDR2 YFSETQ. V was pared by 0 bases and J by 5 bases, with 8 bases between. This CDR3 is built from 13 residues. Comments on this clonotype: The antigen is undetermined.

Built from TCR beta cDNA, the libraries had unique molecular identifiers in them. TCRdb called the PCR reads again in MiXCR, with one record for every CDR3 protein. This sample has roughly 400,000 distinct CDR3 sequences; approximately 38% occur once, and the top ten carry approximately 7.6%. Whole-study findings and limits: Elevated frequency relative to controls characterized four or five TRBV segments in patients, TRBV5-6, TRBV5-1 and TRBV20-1 among them.

The genes are TRBV5-1 and TRBJ1-1; D is unresolved. The TCR originated in a girl aged 2 to 10 with multiple sclerosis. Sequencing was performed on blood. CDR3 loop: CASSLALETEAFF. The CDR3 bases are TGCGCCAGCAGCTTGGCTTTGGAAACTGAAGCTTTCTTT.